This T cell receptor beta chain was profiled in a study of blood T cell repertoires in COVID-19. In the study overall: Samples of COVID-19 (acute and convalescent) were obtained from the United States, Italy and Spain.

Methods used by the authors: By means of reference gene primer amplification, nucleated cell counts were estimated. Generated by immunoSEQ multiplex PCR, the TCRdb table keeps only in-frame clones and is missing some. Clonal size and the V and J genes are those of that table, whereas D and trimming came from the DNA. Of some 76,000 clones listed, 70% to 90% are singletons. The CDR3 extends over 13 amino acids. V was trimmed by 6 bases and J by 8 bases, leaving 16 bases between them. Germline V CDR1 and CDR2: LGHDT, YNNKEL (reference sequence). The chain recombines TRBV3-1 (or the pseudogene TRBV3-2) with TRBJ1-1; D gene uncertain. This sequence originates from a man older than 75 in a cohort sampled during active COVID-19. The sample was peripheral blood. This CDR3 is CASSPWISGEAFF. CDR3 coding DNA: TGTGCCAGCAGTCCGTGGATTAGCGGAGAAGCTTTCTTT.